The following is a TCR beta chain sequence with its context. Its specificity is not known. CD4+CD25+CD127- Tregs, CD4+CD25- non-Tregs, CD4 and CD8 cells were sorted. Sequencing used immunoSEQ multiplex PCR; TCRdb keeps in-frame clones, though not all of them. This sample has over 50,000 clones, with 83% found just once. This entry belongs to a study of Tregs in tolerant kidney transplant recipients. Notes on the study in general: Few patients were studied, so findings need validation in larger groups. No direct test of biological reproducibility was done here.

CDR3 size: 13 residues. Germline V gene data show CDR1 as MNHEY and CDR2 as SVGAGI. V dropped 4 bases and J dropped 3 bases, with 10 bases sitting between them. The chain employs TRBV6-5 and TRBJ2-7; TRBD1 might be the D (6 bases). The receptor's source is a human donor in good health. Input material: CD4+ T cells from blood. For the CDR3, the DNA is TGTGCCAGCAGTTCATTGACAGGCTACGAGCAGTACTTC. It encodes CASSSLTGYEQYF.